The 10 T cell receptor beta chains presented below share a single source sample, sequenced in a study of T cells in Graves' hyperthyroidism and ophthalmopathy. RNA transcripts were the template for amplifying TCR beta CDR3 regions. The study used the HTBI primer set for a first-round RT-PCR of the TCR CDR3. TCRdb fed the multiplex PCR reads into MiXCR, producing one record per CDR3 protein. The data show roughly 510,000 distinct CDR3 sequences, over 45% seen once. Sequenced input: peripheral blood or thyroid tissue (not recorded which). The receptors were sampled from an adult woman with Graves' disease, either hyperthyroidism or ophthalmopathy (not recorded which).

The chain uses TRBV25-1 and TRBJ2-5; 14 bases align to TRBD2. Trimming removed 6 bases from V and 4 bases from J; junction bases left unmatched: 13. This CDR3 is built from 18 residues. Germline V gene lookup returns CDR1 MGHDK and CDR2 SYGVNS. In DNA, the CDR3 is TGTGCCAGCAGCGAGGGCCTTGGGACTAGCGGGAGCAGAGAGACCCAGTACTTC. This translates into CASSEGLGTSGSRETQYF.

The V and J genes are TRBV20-1 and TRBJ1-5; D not resolved. This CDR3 has 16 residues. V lost 6 bases to trimming and J lost 3 bases, with 21 bases between them. The germline gives CDR1 DFQATT, CDR2 SNEGSKA (reference sequence). This CDR3 is CSASSLALGNNQPQHF. CDR3 DNA sequence: TGCAGTGCCAGCAGCTTAGCTCTGGGGAACAATCAGCCCCAGCATTTT.

About this clonotype: A read error may be the cause here, since a much bigger clone is one base away. The chain is built from TRBV9 and TRBJ1-2; no firm D call. Deletions cut 4 bases from V and 4 bases from J, with 17 bases between. Per germline, CDR1 SGDLS and CDR2 YYNGEE. The CDR3 runs 15 residues. The CDR3 DNA sequence: TGTGCCAGCAGCCCAGATTATACGGGTAGCTATGGCTACACCTTC. Translating gives CASSPDYTGSYGYTF.

This clonotype was counted ten times or more. The chain joins TRBV5-5 to TRBJ1-2; tentative D call: TRBD1 (5 bases). Germline CDR1 reads SGHKS; CDR2 reads YYEKEE (reference sequence). CDR3 length: 12 residues. Trimming took off 2 bases at V and 5 bases at J, with 7 bases between the two ends. CDR3 protein: CASSFRQYGYTF. The CDR3 DNA follows: TGTGCCAGCAGCTTTAGACAGTATGGCTACACCTTC.

In this sample, this clonotype turned up many times. V usage is TRBV6-1 and J usage is TRBJ1-5, with D possibly matching TRBD1 (5 bases). Germline V gene data show CDR1 as MNHNS and CDR2 as SASEGT. V was cut by 2 bases and J by 7 bases, with 15 bases left in between. The CDR3 is 15 amino acids. The CDR3 region is CASSERSGRTQPQHF. Here the CDR3 DNA reads TGTGCCAGCAGTGAAAGGTCAGGGAGGACGCAGCCCCAGCATTTT.

This clonotype was picked up a small number of times. V and J are TRBV7-9 and TRBJ2-3, with D perhaps matching TRBD1 or TRBD2 (5 bases each). Trimming removed 5 bases from V and 2 bases from J, with 20 bases in between. Per the germline V gene, CDR1 is SEHNR and CDR2 is FQNEAQ (reference sequence). The CDR3 has 17 amino acids. CDR3 coding DNA: TGTGCCAGCAGCCGAGGGAAGACAGCTGCTTCCACAGATACGCAGTATTTT. It encodes CASSRGKTAASTDTQYF.

V and J are TRBV29-1 and TRBJ1-4, with 10 bases lining up with TRBD1. The CDR3 loop spans 16 amino acids. With 4 bases clipped from V and 8 bases from J, the junction kept 13 bases outside the gene matches. Germline CDR1 and CDR2: SQVTM and ANQGSEA. The chain's CDR3 is CSVGGQGVGSLEKLFF. The CDR3 nucleotides are TGCAGCGTTGGCGGACAGGGGGTCGGTAGTTTGGAAAAACTGTTTTTT.

This clonotype has only a few counts. This chain uses TRBV12-3 or TRBV12-4 with TRBJ1-1; D ambiguous. The CDR3 contains 15 residues. The V gene lost 0 bases and the J gene lost 1 base, with 9 bases spanning the gap. DNA of the CDR3: TGTGCCAGCAGTTTAGCTCTTACAGAGAACACTGAAGCTTTCTTT. Translation: CASSLALTENTEAFF.

This clonotype occurred many times. The chain uses TRBV2 and TRBJ1-1; weak D call: TRBD1 (5 bases). Germline V gene data show CDR1 as SNHLY and CDR2 as FYNNEI. The CDR3 spans 13 residues. V lost 8 bases and J 8 bases, leaving 18 bases between the germline ends. CDR3 in amino acids: CASAPDGGLEAFF. CDR3 sequence (DNA): TGTGCCAGCGCTCCGGACGGGGGATTAGAAGCTTTCTTT.

V usage is TRBV5-8 and J usage is TRBJ2-6; D uncertain. CDR3 length: 12 amino acids. The germline V and J ends were trimmed by 1 base and 10 bases, with 6 bases remaining between them. CDR1 is SGHTS, CDR2 YDEGEE, per germline. DNA for the CDR3: TGTGCCAGCAGCTTGACAAGGAACGTCCTGACTTTC. This sequence encodes CASSLTRNVLTF. The full variable domain, in which reference TRBV5-8 and TRBJ2-6 provide the parts outside the CDR3, is EAGVTQSPTHLIKTRGQQATLRCSPISGHTSVYWYQQALGLGLQFLLWYDEGEERNRGNFPPRFSGRQFPNYSSELNVNALELEDSALYLCASSLTRNVLTFGAGSRLTVL.